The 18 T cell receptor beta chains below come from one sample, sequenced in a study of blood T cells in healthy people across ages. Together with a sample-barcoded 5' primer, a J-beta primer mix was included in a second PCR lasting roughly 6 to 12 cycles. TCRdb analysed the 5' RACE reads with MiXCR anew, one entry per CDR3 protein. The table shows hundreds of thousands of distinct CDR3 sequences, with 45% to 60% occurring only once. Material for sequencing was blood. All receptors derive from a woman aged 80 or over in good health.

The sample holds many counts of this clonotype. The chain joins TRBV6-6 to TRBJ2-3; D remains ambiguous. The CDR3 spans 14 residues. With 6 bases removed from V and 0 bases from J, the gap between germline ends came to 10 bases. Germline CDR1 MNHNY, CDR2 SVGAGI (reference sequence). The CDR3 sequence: CASRAVTSTDTQYF. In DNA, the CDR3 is TGTGCCAGCAGGGCAGTAACTAGCACAGATACGCAGTATTTT.

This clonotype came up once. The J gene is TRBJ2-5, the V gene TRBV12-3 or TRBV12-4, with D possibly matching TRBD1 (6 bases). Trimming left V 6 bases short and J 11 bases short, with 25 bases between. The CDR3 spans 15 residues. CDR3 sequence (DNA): TGTGCCAGCAGAACCAGGGGTCCCCTAGAGAGTGAGCAGTACTTC. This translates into CASRTRGPLESEQYF.

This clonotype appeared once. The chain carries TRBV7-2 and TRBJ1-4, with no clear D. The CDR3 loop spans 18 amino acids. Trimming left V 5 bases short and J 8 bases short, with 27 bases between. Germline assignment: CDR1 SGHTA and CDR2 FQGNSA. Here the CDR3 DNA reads TGTGCCAGCAGCCCTCGTGGAGGCGTAGGCCCCCGGGAAGAAAAACTGTTTTTT. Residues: CASSPRGGVGPREEKLFF.

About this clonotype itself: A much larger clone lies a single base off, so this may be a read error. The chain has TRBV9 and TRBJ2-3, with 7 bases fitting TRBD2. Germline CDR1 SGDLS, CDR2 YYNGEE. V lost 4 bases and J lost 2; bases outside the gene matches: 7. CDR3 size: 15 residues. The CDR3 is CASSTSSGYTDTQYF. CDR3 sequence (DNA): TGTGCCAGCAGCACCTCTAGCGGTTACACAGATACGCAGTATTTT.

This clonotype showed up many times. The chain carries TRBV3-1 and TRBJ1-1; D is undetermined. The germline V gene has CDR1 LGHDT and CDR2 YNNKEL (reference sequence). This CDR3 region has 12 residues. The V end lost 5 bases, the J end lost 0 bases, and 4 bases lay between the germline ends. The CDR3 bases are TGTGCCAGCAGCGAGGTGAACACTGAAGCTTTCTTT. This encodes CASSEVNTEAFF.

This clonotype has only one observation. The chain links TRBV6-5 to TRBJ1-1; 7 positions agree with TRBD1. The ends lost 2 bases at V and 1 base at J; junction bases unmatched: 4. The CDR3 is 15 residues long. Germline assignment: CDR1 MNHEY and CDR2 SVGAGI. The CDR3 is CASSYRGLGNTEAFF. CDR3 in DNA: TGTGCCAGCAGTTACAGGGGGCTTGGGAACACTGAAGCTTTCTTT.

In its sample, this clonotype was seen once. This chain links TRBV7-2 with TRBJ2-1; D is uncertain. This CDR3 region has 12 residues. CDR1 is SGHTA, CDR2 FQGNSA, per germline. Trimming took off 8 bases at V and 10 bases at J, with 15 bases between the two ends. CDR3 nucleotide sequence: TGTGCCAGCGCCTCTGTAGCAAGGGAGCAGTTCTTC. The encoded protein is CASASVAREQFF.

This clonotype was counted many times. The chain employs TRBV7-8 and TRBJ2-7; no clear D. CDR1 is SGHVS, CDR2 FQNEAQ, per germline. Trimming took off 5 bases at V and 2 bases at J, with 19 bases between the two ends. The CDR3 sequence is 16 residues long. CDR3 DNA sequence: TGTGCCAGCAGCCCCCCACTCCGACTGGCAACCTACGAGCAGTACTTC. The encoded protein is CASSPPLRLATYEQYF.

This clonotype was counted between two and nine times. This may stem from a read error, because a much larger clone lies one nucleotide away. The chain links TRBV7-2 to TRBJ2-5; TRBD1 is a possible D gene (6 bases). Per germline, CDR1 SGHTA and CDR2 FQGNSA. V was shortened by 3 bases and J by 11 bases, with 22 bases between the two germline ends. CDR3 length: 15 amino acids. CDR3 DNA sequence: TGTGCCAGCAGCTTTACAGTTTTTACAGGGAATGAGCAGTACTTC. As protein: CASSFTVFTGNEQYF.

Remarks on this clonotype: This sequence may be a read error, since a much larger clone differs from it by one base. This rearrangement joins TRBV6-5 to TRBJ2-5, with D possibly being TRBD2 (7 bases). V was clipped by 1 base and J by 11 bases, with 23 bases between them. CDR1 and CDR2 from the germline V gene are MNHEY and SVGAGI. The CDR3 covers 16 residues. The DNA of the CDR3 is TGTGCCAGCAGTTACTGGCTGGGGGGGCGGGGGAATGAGCAGTACTTC. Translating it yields CASSYWLGGRGNEQYF.

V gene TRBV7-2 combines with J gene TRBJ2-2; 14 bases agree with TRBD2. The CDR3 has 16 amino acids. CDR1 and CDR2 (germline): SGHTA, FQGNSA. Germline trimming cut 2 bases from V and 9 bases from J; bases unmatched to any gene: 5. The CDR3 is CASSLQTSGGARELFF. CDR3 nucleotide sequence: TGTGCCAGCAGCTTACAGACTAGCGGGGGGGCCCGGGAGCTGTTTTTT.

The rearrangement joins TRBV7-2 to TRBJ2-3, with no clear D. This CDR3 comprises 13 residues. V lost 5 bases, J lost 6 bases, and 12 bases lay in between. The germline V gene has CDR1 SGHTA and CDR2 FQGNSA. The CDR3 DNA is TGTGCCAGCAGCACCACTCCAAGGGATACGCAGTATTTT. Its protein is CASSTTPRDTQYF.

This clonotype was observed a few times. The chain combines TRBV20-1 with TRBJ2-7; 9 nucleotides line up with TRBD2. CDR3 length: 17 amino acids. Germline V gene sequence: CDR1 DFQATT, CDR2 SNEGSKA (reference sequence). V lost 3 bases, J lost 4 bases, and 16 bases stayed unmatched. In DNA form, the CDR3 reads TGCAGTGCTAGCCCAGCGGGAGGCACGGGGGTGGTTTACGAGCAGTACTTC. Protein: CSASPAGGTGVVYEQYF.

CDR3 DNA sequence: TGCGCCAGCAGCCCACGTGGGTTATATGTCGGGCACAATGAGCAGTTCTTC. Protein sequence: CASSPRGLYVGHNEQFF. The chain combines TRBV5-1 with TRBJ2-1; D is unclear. Per the germline V gene, CDR1 is SGHRS and CDR2 is YFSETQ. The CDR3 has 17 amino acids. V was clipped by 4 bases and J by 5 bases, with 22 bases between them.

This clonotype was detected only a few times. Written as DNA, the CDR3 is TGTGCCACCAGCAGAGACTCAGCTCCGGTTCTGGCCGGGGAGCTGTTTTTT. It yields the protein CATSRDSAPVLAGELFF. The chain employs TRBV15 and TRBJ2-2; D ambiguous. Germline V CDR1 and CDR2: LNHNV, YYDKDF (reference sequence). The CDR3 covers 17 residues. V was cut by 0 bases and J by 6 bases, with 17 bases left in between. Together with reference TRBV15 and TRBJ2-2, the CDR3 gives the full variable domain: DAMVIQNPRYQVTQFGKPVTLSCSQTLNHNVMYWYQQKSSQAPKLLFHYYDKDFNNEADTPDNFQSRRPNTSFCFLDIRSPGLGDTAMYLCATSRDSAPVLAGELFFGEGSRLTVL.

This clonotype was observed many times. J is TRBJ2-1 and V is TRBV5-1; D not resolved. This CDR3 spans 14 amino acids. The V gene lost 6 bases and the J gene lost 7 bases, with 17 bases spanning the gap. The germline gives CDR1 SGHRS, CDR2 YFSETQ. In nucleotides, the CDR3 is TGCGCCAGCAACGATCTGGTTCGAGAAAATGAGCAGTTCTTC. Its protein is CASNDLVRENEQFF.

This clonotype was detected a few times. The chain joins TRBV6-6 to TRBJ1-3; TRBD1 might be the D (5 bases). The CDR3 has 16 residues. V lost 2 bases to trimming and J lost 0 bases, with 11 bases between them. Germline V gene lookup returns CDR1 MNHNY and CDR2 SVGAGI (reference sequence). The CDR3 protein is CASSYGGGSSGNTIYF. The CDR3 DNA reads TGTGCCAGCAGTTACGGGGGAGGGAGCTCTGGAAACACCATATATTTT.

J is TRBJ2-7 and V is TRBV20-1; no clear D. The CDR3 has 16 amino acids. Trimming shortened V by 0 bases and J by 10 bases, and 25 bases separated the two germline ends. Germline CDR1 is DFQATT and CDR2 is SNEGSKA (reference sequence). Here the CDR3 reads CSARDSGRAGMEIQYF. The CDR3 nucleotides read TGCAGTGCTAGAGATAGTGGTAGGGCTGGGATGGAGATCCAGTACTTC.